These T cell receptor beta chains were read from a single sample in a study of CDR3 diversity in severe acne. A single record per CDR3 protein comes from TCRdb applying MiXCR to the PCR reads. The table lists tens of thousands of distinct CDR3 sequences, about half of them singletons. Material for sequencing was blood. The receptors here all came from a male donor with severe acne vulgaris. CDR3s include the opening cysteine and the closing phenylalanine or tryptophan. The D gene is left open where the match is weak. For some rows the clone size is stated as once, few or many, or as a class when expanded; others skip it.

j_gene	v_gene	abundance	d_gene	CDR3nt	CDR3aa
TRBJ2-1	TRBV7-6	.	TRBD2	TGTGCCAGCAGCTTAGTAGGCGGGAGCCCCTACAATGAGCAGTTCTTC	CASSLVGGSPYNEQFF
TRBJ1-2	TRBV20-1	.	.	TGCAGTGCTAGTACTAGCGGGGTGAAGTATGGCTACACCTTC	CSASTSGVKYGYTF
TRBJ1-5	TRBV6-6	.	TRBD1	TGTGCCAGCAGTGGCCAACAGGGGGCAAGCAATCAGCCCCAGCATTTT	CASSGQQGASNQPQHF
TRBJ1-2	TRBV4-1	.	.	TGCGCCAGCAGCCAAAACACAATACTGGAGAATGGCTACACCTTC	CASSQNTILENGYTF
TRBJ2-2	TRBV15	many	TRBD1	TGTGCCACCAGCGGAGCCGACAGGGGGGCCGGGGAGCTGTTTTTT	CATSGADRGAGELFF
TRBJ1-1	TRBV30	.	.	TGTGCCAGCAGCGTCGGGGGAAGTCTAAATGAAGCTTTCTTT	CASSVGGSLNEAFF
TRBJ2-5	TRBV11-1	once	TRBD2	TGCGCCAGCAGCCAAGGCGGGGGGTTACAAGAGACCCAGTACTTC	CASSQGGGLQETQYF
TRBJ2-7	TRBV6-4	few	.	TGTGCCAGCAGTGATGGCTACGAGCAGTACTTC	CASSDGYEQYF
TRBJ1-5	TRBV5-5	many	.	TGTGCCAGCAGCTTTTATGAAGGAGGGTTGACTCAGCCCCAGCATTTT	CASSFYEGGLTQPQHF
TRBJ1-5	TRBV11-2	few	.	TGTGCCAGCAGCTTAGCAGGTTATAGCCATCAGCCCCAGCATTTT	CASSLAGYSHQPQHF
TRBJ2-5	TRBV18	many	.	TGTGCCAGCTCACCCATCCGAATCGGCGGCGCCAAAGAGACCCAGTACTTC	CASSPIRIGGAKETQYF
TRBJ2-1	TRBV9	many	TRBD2	TGTGCCAGCAGCGTAGATCCCATCCCGACTAGCGGGAGAGAGGTGTTCTTC	CASSVDPIPTSGREVFF
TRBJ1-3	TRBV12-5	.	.	TGTGCCAGCGGGGTATCGGACACCATATATTTT	CASGVSDTIYF
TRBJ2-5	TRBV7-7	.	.	TGTGCTAGCAGCCCCATAGGGACTTATCAAGAGACCCAGTACTTC	CASSPIGTYQETQYF